A selection of T cell receptor beta chains follows, all from one sample in a study of T-cell reconstitution after alpha-beta-depleted transplantation in children. From the PCR reads, TCRdb called clonotypes with MiXCR, one entry per CDR3 protein. The sample carries some 600,000 distinct CDR3 sequences, about an eighth recorded once. Sequences were derived from PBMCs, mostly from graft donor cells, sampled 360 days after TCRalphabeta/CD19-depleted stem cell transplant. The receptors were sampled from a male patient aged 10-17 years who had a stem cell transplant for acute myeloid leukemia, so the T cells may come from the graft donor. Each CDR3 is given with its conserved first and last residue. The D gene is left open where the match is weak. Part of the rows lack a size; the others show once, few, many or a class for expanded clones.

D: .; V: TRBV28; size: few; J: TRBJ1-5; DNA: TGTGCCAGCAGTTTAGTGCAGGGACTGGGGCTAAATCAGCCCCAGCATTTT; CDR3: CASSLVQGLGLNQPQHF
D: .; V: TRBV14; size: few; J: TRBJ2-5; DNA: TGTGCCAGCAGCCAAGTGACTTTACGGGGGCTGGTACAAGAGACCCAGTACTTC; CDR3: CASSQVTLRGLVQETQYF
D: .; V: TRBV29-1; size: .; J: TRBJ2-5; DNA: TGCAGCGTCGGACATTTGGGAGAGACCCAGTACTTC; CDR3: CSVGHLGETQYF
D: .; V: TRBV28; size: few; J: TRBJ2-1; DNA: TGTGCCAGCACAGGGTGGACCACCCCTAACAATGAGCAGTTCTTC; CDR3: CASTGWTTPNNEQFF
D: TRBD1; V: TRBV4-2; size: .; J: TRBJ2-2; DNA: TGTGCCAGCAGCCAAAAAGGGGGACAGGGATCCGGGGAGCTGTTTTTT; CDR3: CASSQKGGQGSGELFF
D: TRBD1; V: TRBV28; size: few; J: TRBJ2-2; DNA: TGTGCCAGCAGTTTTGTTCAGGGGGCGGGAAACACCGGGGAGCTGTTTTTT; CDR3: CASSFVQGAGNTGELFF
D: TRBD1; V: TRBV28; size: .; J: TRBJ2-1; DNA: TGTGCCAGCAGTCCGGGACAGGGGATCGTGAATGAGCAGTTCTTC; CDR3: CASSPGQGIVNEQFF
D: .; V: TRBV7-9; size: .; J: TRBJ2-1; DNA: TGTGCCAGCAGCTTAGGGGGTAGCGGATATTACAATGAGCAGTTCTTC; CDR3: CASSLGGSGYYNEQFF
D: .; V: TRBV9; size: many; J: TRBJ1-1; DNA: TGTGCCAGCAGCGTACTCCAGGGCCCGAACACTGAAGCTTTCTTT; CDR3: CASSVLQGPNTEAFF
D: TRBD2; V: TRBV7-6; size: few; J: TRBJ2-7; DNA: TGTGCCAGCACCTTAGGGACAGGGCGTTGGACTAGCGGGAACGTCTCCTACGAGCAGTACTTC; CDR3: CASTLGTGRWTSGNVSYEQYF
D: TRBD2; V: TRBV7-3; size: few; J: TRBJ2-3; DNA: TGTGCCAGCAGCTTAACGGCGGGAGCAGATACGCAGTATTTT; CDR3: CASSLTAGADTQYF
D: .; V: TRBV25-1; size: many; J: TRBJ2-3; DNA: TGTGCCAGCAGTGAATCGGAGCGGCCCCTCACAGATACGCAGTATTTT; CDR3: CASSESERPLTDTQYF
D: .; V: TRBV18; size: .; J: TRBJ2-7; DNA: TGTGCCAGCTCGACAATTTCATCCAGGGCAGTCTACGAGCAGTACTTC; CDR3: CASSTISSRAVYEQYF
D: TRBD1; V: TRBV6-5; size: .; J: TRBJ2-7; DNA: TGTGCCAGCAGTTACTCGACGGACAGGGCATACGAGCAGTACTTC; CDR3: CASSYSTDRAYEQYF
D: .; V: TRBV20-1; size: .; J: TRBJ2-7; DNA: TGCAGTGCCCCCTTTCGGAACCCGAAGACCTACGAGCAGTACTTC; CDR3: CSAPFRNPKTYEQYF
D: .; V: TRBV9; size: once; J: TRBJ2-5; DNA: TGTGCCAGCAGCCAACTAGGGGACCAAGAGACCCAGTACTTC; CDR3: CASSQLGDQETQYF
D: .; V: TRBV5-6; size: many; J: TRBJ2-7; DNA: TGTGCCAGCTCCCTGGGGACTTCGCCTTCCTACGAGCAGTACTTC; CDR3: CASSLGTSPSYEQYF
D: .; V: TRBV20-1; size: .; J: TRBJ2-7; DNA: TGCAGTCCAGTTACTGGGACTTCCTACGAGCAGTACTTC; CDR3: CSPVTGTSYEQYF
D: .; V: TRBV9; size: .; J: TRBJ2-1; DNA: TGTGCCAGCAGCGTAGGGAGGAACGCTGAGCAGTTCTTC; CDR3: CASSVGRNAEQFF
D: TRBD1; V: TRBV5-6; size: few; J: TRBJ2-1; DNA: TGTGCCAGCAGCCAGGACCCGACAGGGGGGTACAATGAGCAGTTCTTC; CDR3: CASSQDPTGGYNEQFF
D: .; V: TRBV20-1; size: few; J: TRBJ2-1; DNA: TGCAGTGCTAGTCAGACTACCTGGCGCATATACAATGAGCAGTTCTTC; CDR3: CSASQTTWRIYNEQFF
D: .; V: TRBV5-1; size: .; J: TRBJ2-7; DNA: TGCGCCAGCAGCCCTGGCCCGGGACGGAGCTACGAGCAGTACTTC; CDR3: CASSPGPGRSYEQYF
D: .; V: TRBV19; size: few; J: TRBJ2-2; DNA: TGTGCCAGTAACGGTTATAAGGGAGCTGGCGGGGAGCTGTTTTTT; CDR3: CASNGYKGAGGELFF
D: TRBD2; V: TRBV7-8; size: many; J: TRBJ2-3; DNA: TGTGCCAGCAGCCCTGGGACTAGCGTTAGCACAGATACGCAGTATTTT; CDR3: CASSPGTSVSTDTQYF
D: .; V: TRBV21-1; size: many; J: TRBJ2-7; DNA: TGTGCCAGCAGCACCCATCGGACTAGCGGGAGTAGCACCGACGAGCAGTACTTC; CDR3: CASSTHRTSGSSTDEQYF
D: .; V: TRBV2; size: .; J: TRBJ1-2; DNA: TGTGCCAGCAGTCGGGAGGTTTCTAACTATGGCTACACCTTC; CDR3: CASSREVSNYGYTF
D: TRBD2; V: TRBV5-1; size: few; J: TRBJ2-2; DNA: TGCGCCAGCAGCTTACCAGCGGGAGTCAATTGGGAGCTGTTTTTT; CDR3: CASSLPAGVNWELFF
D: .; V: TRBV4-3; size: .; J: TRBJ2-3; DNA: TGCGCCAGCAGCCAAGACTTTCTCTCTGGAGTGACGCAGTATTTT; CDR3: CASSQDFLSGVTQYF
D: .; V: TRBV9; size: few; J: TRBJ2-7; DNA: TGTGCCAGCAGCGTATACCTAGACTCCTACGAGCAGTACTTC; CDR3: CASSVYLDSYEQYF